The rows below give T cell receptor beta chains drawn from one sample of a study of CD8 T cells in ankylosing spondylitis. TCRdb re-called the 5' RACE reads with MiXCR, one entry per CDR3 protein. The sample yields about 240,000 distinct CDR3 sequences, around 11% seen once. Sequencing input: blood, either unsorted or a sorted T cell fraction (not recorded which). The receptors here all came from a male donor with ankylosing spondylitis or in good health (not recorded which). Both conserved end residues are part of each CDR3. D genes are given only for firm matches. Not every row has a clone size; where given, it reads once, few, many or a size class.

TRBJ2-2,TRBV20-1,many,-,TGCAGTGCCCCGGACGGGAACACCGGGGAGCTGTTTTTT,CSAPDGNTGELFF
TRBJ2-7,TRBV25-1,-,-,TGTGCCAACAGTGAATTATTGTTCGGTATGGACGCAGCTTCCCCACAGTACTTC,CANSELLFGMDAASPQYF
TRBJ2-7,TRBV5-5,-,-,TGTGCCAGCCGAACACTTCCGAGGGGTGAGCAGTACTTC,CASRTLPRGEQYF
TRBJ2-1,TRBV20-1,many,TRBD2,TGCAGTGCGTCTCGTTTGGGGAGGGCCAATCTCTATGAGCAGTTCTTC,CSASRLGRANLYEQFF
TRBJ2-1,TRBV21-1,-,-,TGTGCCAGCAGCACTGGGCTCCTCTGCGGTTATAATGAGCAGTTCTTC,CASSTGLLCGYNEQFF
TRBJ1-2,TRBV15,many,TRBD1,TGTGCCACCAGCAGAGATCAGGGTACAGGGGTCGAAGGCTACACCTTC,CATSRDQGTGVEGYTF
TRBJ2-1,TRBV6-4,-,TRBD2,TGTGCCAGCAGTCCGGGACTAGGGGGCTACAATGAGCAGTTCTTC,CASSPGLGGYNEQFF
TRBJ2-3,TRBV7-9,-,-,TGTGCCAGCAGCACAGAGGGGCTCACAGATACGCAGTATTTT,CASSTEGLTDTQYF
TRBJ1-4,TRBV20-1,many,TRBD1,TGCAGTGCTTTCGGGACAGGATTGGAAAAACTGTTTTTT,CSAFGTGLEKLFF
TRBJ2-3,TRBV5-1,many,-,TGCGCCAGCAGCTTGTCGAACACCCCTTACACAGATACGCAGTATTTT,CASSLSNTPYTDTQYF
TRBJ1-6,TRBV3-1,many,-,TGTGCCAGCAGCCAAGCACACGGGAATTCACCCCTCCACTTT,CASSQAHGNSPLHF
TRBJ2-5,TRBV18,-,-,TGTGCCAGCTCCCAGGACAGACAGTACCAAGAGACCCAGTACTTC,CASSQDRQYQETQYF
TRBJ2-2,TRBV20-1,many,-,TGCAGTGCTAGAGAAGGCGGCGGGGAGCTGTTTTTT,CSAREGGGELFF
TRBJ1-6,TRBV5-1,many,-,TGCGCCAGCAGCAGGGGGACACTCGATTCACCCCTCCACTTT,CASSRGTLDSPLHF
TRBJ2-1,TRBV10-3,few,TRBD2,TGTGCCATCAGTAGTAGCGGGGGCTACTACAATGAGCAGTTCTTC,CAISSSGGYYNEQFF
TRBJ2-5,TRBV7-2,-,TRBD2,TGTGCCAGCAGCTCCTGGACTAGCGGGCTCCAAGAGACCCAGTACTTC,CASSSWTSGLQETQYF
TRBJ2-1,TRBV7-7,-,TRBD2,TGTGCCAGCAGCCCTCTTAGCGGGGGCTCCTACAATGAGCAGTTCTTC,CASSPLSGGSYNEQFF
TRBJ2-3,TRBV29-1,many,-,TGCAGCGTTGAAGCCGCCGGCACAGATACGCAGTATTTT,CSVEAAGTDTQYF
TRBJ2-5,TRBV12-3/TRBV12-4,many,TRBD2,TGTGCCAGCACCCCTCATTTAGCGGGGGGCTGGGTAGTTGAGACCCAGTACTTC,CASTPHLAGGWVVETQYF
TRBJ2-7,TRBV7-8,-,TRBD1,TGTGCCAGCAGCCTCGTAGGACAGGGGGCTTTCTACGAGCAGTACTTC,CASSLVGQGAFYEQYF
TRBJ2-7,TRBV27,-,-,TGTGCCAGCTGGCGTCAGGCCAACTACGAGCAGTACTTC,CASWRQANYEQYF
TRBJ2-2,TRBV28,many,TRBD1,TGTGCCAGCACCAAATCAAGAAAAATTGACAGGGTCACCGGGGAGCTGTTTTTT,CASTKSRKIDRVTGELFF
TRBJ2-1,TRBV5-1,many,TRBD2,TGCGCCAGCAGCCTTGGACTAGCGGTTTCCTACAATGAGCAGTTCTTC,CASSLGLAVSYNEQFF
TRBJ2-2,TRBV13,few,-,TGTGCCAGCAGCTTAGGCAAATTAAGAGGGACCGGGGAGCTGTTTTTT,CASSLGKLRGTGELFF
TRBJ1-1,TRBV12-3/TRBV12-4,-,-,TGTGCCAGCAGCCTCAGTAGGAACACTGAAGCTTTCTTT,CASSLSRNTEAFF
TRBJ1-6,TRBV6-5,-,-,TGTGCCAGCAGTTACTCTTGGAACAGTAATTCACCCCTCCACTTT,CASSYSWNSNSPLHF
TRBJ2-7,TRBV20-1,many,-,TGCAGTGCTACCCAACCGGGACGGGACTACGAGCAGTACTTC,CSATQPGRDYEQYF
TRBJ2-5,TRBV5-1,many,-,TGTGCCAGCAGCACCGGGCAAGAGACCCAGTACTTC,CASSTGQETQYF
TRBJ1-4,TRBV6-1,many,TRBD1,TGTGCCAGCAGTCCGCGACAGGGGCGGGAAAAACTGTTTTTT,CASSPRQGREKLFF
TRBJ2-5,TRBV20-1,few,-,TGCAGTGCTAGACGACTAGTCTCTCGCCGGGAGACCCAGTACTTC,CSARRLVSRRETQYF
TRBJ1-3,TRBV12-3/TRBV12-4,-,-,TGTGCCAGCAGTTTCGGGGCTGGAAACACCATATATTTT,CASSFGAGNTIYF
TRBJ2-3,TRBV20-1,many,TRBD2,TGCAGTGCTAGAGATCTGGAGGTGGGACTAGCGGGAGAGGCTCCCACAGATACGCAGTATTTT,CSARDLEVGLAGEAPTDTQYF
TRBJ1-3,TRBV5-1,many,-,TGCGCCAGCAGATTCCTCCCGACGGGGGGCAATTCTGGAAACACCATATATTTT,CASRFLPTGGNSGNTIYF
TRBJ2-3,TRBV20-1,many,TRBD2,TGCAGTGCTCCCGGGAGGTTCAGCGGTTCCCTCACAGATACGCAGTATTTT,CSAPGRFSGSLTDTQYF
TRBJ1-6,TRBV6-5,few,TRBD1,TGTGCCAGCAGTCGGCCCACCGGGACAGGGCTCCAGGCCCTCCACTTT,CASSRPTGTGLQALHF
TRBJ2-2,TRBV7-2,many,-,TGTGCCAGCAGCCCGGGATTTACCTCCCGGGAGCTGTTTTTT,CASSPGFTSRELFF
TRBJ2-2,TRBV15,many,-,TGTGCCACCAGCAGAGCGAGGGGACGTGATTACGGGGAGCTGTTTTTT,CATSRARGRDYGELFF
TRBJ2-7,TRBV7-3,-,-,TGTGCCAGCAGCTTAGGCTATGCTCTCGAGCAGTACTTC,CASSLGYALEQYF
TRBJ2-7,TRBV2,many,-,TGTGCCAGCAAAAGGGACTCCTCCTACGAGCAGTACTTC,CASKRDSSYEQYF
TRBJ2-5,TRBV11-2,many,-,TGTGCCAGCAGCTTAGGGTCGGGCGTTGAGACCCAGTACTTC,CASSLGSGVETQYF
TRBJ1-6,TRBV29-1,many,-,TGCAGCGCCCTGATGGGGGGAACCCTCCACTTT,CSALMGGTLHF
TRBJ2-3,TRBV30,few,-,TGTGCCTGGGGCCCAAGCCCGAATGTACCGCAGTATTTT,CAWGPSPNVPQYF
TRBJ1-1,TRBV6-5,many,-,TGTGCCAGCAGTTACTCGTACACGGGCACTGAAGCTTTCTTT,CASSYSYTGTEAFF
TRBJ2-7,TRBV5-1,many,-,TGCGCCAGCAGCTTCGGGGGTCAAGCCTACGAGCAGTACTTC,CASSFGGQAYEQYF
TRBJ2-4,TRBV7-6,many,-,TGTGCCAGCAGCCCCGGGATCCAAGCCAAAAACATTCAGTACTTC,CASSPGIQAKNIQYF
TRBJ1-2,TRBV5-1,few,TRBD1,TGCGCCAGCAGCGGGGACAGGAATGGCTACACCTTC,CASSGDRNGYTF
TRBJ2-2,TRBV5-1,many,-,TGCGCCAGCAGCGTGGGACCGACCCCGAACACCGGGGAGCTGTTTTTT,CASSVGPTPNTGELFF
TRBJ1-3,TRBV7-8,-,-,TGTGCCAGCAGCCTACGCCGGGACCCAGTCAGAGACACCATATATTTT,CASSLRRDPVRDTIYF